Each of the 7 T cell receptor beta chains below was sequenced from the same sample in a study of regulatory T cells in long-lasting Graves disease. Library construction for TCR beta used iRepertoire HTBI primers and Arm-PCR of CDR3 regions. Each CDR3 protein gets one entry after TCRdb re-called the multiplex PCR reads with MiXCR. The repertoire consists of more than 300,000 distinct CDR3 sequences, with around 15% occurring once and the leading ten covering 22%. Time point of the sample: newly diagnosed GD, antithyroid drugs for less than 3 months. RNA from PBMCs was the source of the TCR library. Sequenced here: peripheral blood mononuclear cells (PBMCs), sampled at new diagnosis, from a patient treated with antithyroid drugs. Receptors were obtained from a female donor with Graves disease.

This chain connects TRBV20-1 to TRBJ1-1; D is unresolved. The CDR3 loop spans 15 amino acids. CDR1 is DFQATT, CDR2 SNEGSKA, per germline (reference sequence). Between the trimmed V and J ends, which lost 5 bases and 2 bases, there was a span of 18 bases. CDR3 in amino acids: CSADSPGFGNTEAFF. CDR3 DNA sequence: TGCAGTGCTGACTCCCCGGGGTTTGGCAACACTGAAGCTTTCTTT.

This clonotype was found a few times. Here the CDR3 reads CASSLEMDITNTGELFF. CDR3 DNA sequence: TGTGCCAGCAGCTTGGAGATGGACATCACGAACACCGGGGAGCTGTTTTTT. The rearrangement links TRBV7-3 to TRBJ2-2; tentative D call: TRBD1 (5 bases). Germline values: CDR1 SGHTA, CDR2 FQGTGA. The CDR3 totals 17 residues. Trimming stripped 3 bases from V and 0 bases from J, with 14 bases between.

In DNA form, the CDR3 reads TGTGCCAGCTCACCGGAAGGACTTTATAATTCACCCCTCCACTTT. Translating gives CASSPEGLYNSPLHF. The rearrangement joins TRBV18 to TRBJ1-6; unclear D gene. CDR3 length equals 15 residues. The germline V gene encodes CDR1 KGHSH and CDR2 LQKENI. Trimming cost V 3 bases and J 4 bases, with 10 bases left between them.

The chain links TRBV6-5 to TRBJ2-1; 7 bases align to TRBD2. The length of the CDR3 is 17 residues. CDR1 is MNHEY, CDR2 SVGAGI, per germline. The J segment lost 7 bases and the V segment lost 2 bases, leaving 14 bases of the junction unmatched. The CDR3 region is CASSYGGGRVVSNEQFF. DNA for the CDR3: TGTGCCAGCAGTTACGGGGGGGGACGGGTGGTCTCTAATGAGCAGTTCTTC.

This clonotype was seen many times. This chain uses TRBV6-1 with TRBJ2-5, with 8 bases matching TRBD1. There are 12 residues in the CDR3. Germline values: CDR1 MNHNS, CDR2 SASEGT. With 10 bases clipped from V and 9 bases from J, the junction kept 10 bases outside the gene matches. The CDR3 protein is CATATGGFSQYF. The DNA for the CDR3 is TGTGCCACCGCAACAGGGGGGTTTTCCCAGTACTTC.

This clonotype occurred many times. The CDR3 DNA reads TGTGCCAGCAGTTCCACCGTACTACTAGCGGGAGGCTACAATGAGCAGTTCTTC. Translation: CASSSTVLLAGGYNEQFF. The V and J genes are TRBV28 and TRBJ2-1; 12 positions agree with TRBD2. From germline, CDR1 is MDHEN and CDR2 SYDVKM. The junction had 10 bases not matched to a gene; V was cut back by 4 bases and J by 3 bases. The CDR3 covers 18 residues.

This clonotype has more than one count but fewer than ten. CDR3 bases: TGTGCCGTAACCCAAGGGACTGAAGCTTTCTTT. The encoded protein is CAVTQGTEAFF. The rearrangement joins TRBV10-3 to TRBJ1-1; D not certain. Germline CDR1 and CDR2: ENHRY and SYGVKD. The CDR3 loop spans 11 amino acids. Trimming shortened V by 11 bases and J by 5 bases, and 12 bases separated the two germline ends.